This entry lists 16 T cell receptor beta chains sequenced from one sample in a study of control samples from healthy donors and cancer patients. TCRdb keeps only in-frame clones here, not all; method: immunoSEQ multiplex PCR. The table records approximately 65,000 clones, 89% of them present only once. Material: PBMCs. The origin of the receptors is a man aged 55-75 years with lung cancer.

The CDR3 protein is CASSLGGNSNQPQHF. The CDR3 nucleotides are TGTGCCAGCAGCTTAGGGGGGAATAGCAATCAGCCCCAGCATTTT. The chain links TRBV5-4 to TRBJ1-5; D perhaps matches TRBD1 (6 bases). The CDR3 totals 15 residues. Deletions cut 2 bases from V and 0 bases from J, with 9 bases between. CDR1 is SGHNT and CDR2 is YYREEE in the germline V gene (reference sequence). Full variable domain (missing parts from reference TRBV5-4 and TRBJ1-5): ETGVTQSPTHLIKTRGQQVTLRCSSQSGHNTVSWYQQALGQGPQFIFQYYREEENGRGNFPPRFSGLQFPNYSSELNVNALELDDSALYLCASSLGGNSNQPQHFGDGTRLSIL.

The chain is built from TRBV4-2 and TRBJ1-2; a possible D gene is TRBD1 (5 bases). CDR1 LGHNA and CDR2 YNFKEQ come from the germline V gene. The CDR3 is made up of 14 amino acids. Trimming pared 0 bases from V and 4 bases from J, leaving 9 bases between. CDR3 bases: TGTGCCAGCAGCCAAGATCGGGGCACCTATGGCTACACCTTC. This codes for CASSQDRGTYGYTF.

The genes are TRBV5-1 and TRBJ1-2; TRBD1 might be the D (6 bases). The CDR3 loop spans 18 amino acids. V shed 1 base and J shed 7 bases, with 26 bases lying between them. CDR1 is SGHRS and CDR2 is YFSETQ in the germline V gene. CDR3 region: CASSLNVGGPGLTIGYTF. DNA for the CDR3: TGCGCCAGCAGCTTGAATGTGGGGGGGCCGGGCCTTACTATTGGCTACACCTTC.

This rearrangement joins TRBV6-6 to TRBJ1-6; no firm D call. Germline lookup yields CDR1 MNHNY and CDR2 SVGAGI (reference sequence). Between the trimmed V and J ends, which lost 5 bases and 11 bases, there was a span of 10 bases. The CDR3 runs 12 residues. CDR3 residues: CASSRAMTPLHF. The DNA for the CDR3 is TGTGCCAGCAGTCGTGCCATGACACCCCTCCACTTT.

The chain recombines TRBV27 with TRBJ1-1; possible D gene TRBD1, 6 bases. Trimming shortened V by 3 bases and J by 1 base, and 12 bases separated the two germline ends. Germline loops: CDR1 MNHEY, CDR2 SMNVEV (reference sequence). The CDR3 sequence is 15 residues long. CDR3 DNA sequence: TGTGCCAGCAGTTTCAGGGGTGGGAGGAACACTGAAGCTTTCTTT. Protein sequence: CASSFRGGRNTEAFF.

This sequence joins TRBV3-1 (or the pseudogene TRBV3-2) and TRBJ1-4, with 9 bases identical to TRBD1. CDR1 LGHDT and CDR2 YNNKEL come from the germline V gene (reference sequence). Trimming removed 5 bases from V and 8 bases from J; junction bases left unmatched: 9. The CDR3 runs to 15 residues. The CDR3: CASSTQQGAEEKLFF. CDR3 nucleotides: TGTGCCAGCAGCACCCAACAGGGGGCGGAGGAAAAACTGTTTTTT.

The gene calls are TRBV5-4 and TRBJ1-6; no clear D. Germline-derived CDR1 and CDR2 are SGHNT and YYREEE (reference sequence). V lost 0 bases and J 7 bases, leaving 5 bases between the germline ends. This CDR3 is 13 amino acids long. The CDR3 bases are TGTGCCAGCAGCTTGGCGTTCAATTCACCCCTCCACTTT. Amino acids: CASSLAFNSPLHF.

This clone was seen a single time. The V and J genes are TRBV5-1 and TRBJ1-1; 9 bases are a match to TRBD1. This CDR3 spans 14 amino acids. V lost 0 bases to trimming and J lost 8 bases; unmatched junction nucleotides: 5. Per germline, CDR1 SGHRS and CDR2 YFSETQ. The CDR3 here is CASSLELGQGEAFF. DNA of the CDR3: TGCGCCAGCAGCTTGGAACTCGGACAGGGGGAAGCTTTCTTT.

The rearrangement uses TRBV25-1 and TRBJ2-2; TRBD1 matches 7 bases. This CDR3 region has 14 residues. CDR1 and CDR2 (germline): MGHDK, SYGVNS. J was trimmed by 5 bases and V by 7 bases; bases with no gene match: 7. The CDR3 coding sequence is TGTGCCAGCACCGACAGGGTTGGAACCGGGGAGCTGTTTTTT. Its protein product is CASTDRVGTGELFF.

This clone was observed a few times. The chain is built from TRBV7-9 and TRBJ2-7; weak D call: TRBD2 (6 bases). The CDR3 runs to 14 residues. V lost 5 bases and J 2 bases, leaving 13 bases between the germline ends. The V gene's germline CDR1 is SEHNR and CDR2 FQNEAQ (reference sequence). CDR3 in amino acids: CASSPGTDTYEQYF. The CDR3 nucleotides read TGTGCCAGCAGCCCCGGGACTGATACCTACGAGCAGTACTTC.

This chain links TRBV5-1 with TRBJ1-4; weak D call: TRBD1 (6 bases). CDR1 SGHRS and CDR2 YFSETQ come from the germline V gene. The CDR3 covers 15 residues. V dropped 3 bases and J dropped 8 bases, with 17 bases sitting between them. CDR3 protein: CASSSKGDFWEKLFF. The CDR3 DNA reads as TGCGCCAGCAGCTCCAAGGGGGACTTTTGGGAAAAACTGTTTTTT.

The chain combines TRBV7-8 with TRBJ2-6; D is ambiguous. Germline V gene lookup returns CDR1 SGHVS and CDR2 FQNEAQ. The CDR3 length is 18 residues. Trimming stripped 5 bases from V and 0 bases from J, with 17 bases between. CDR3 coding DNA: TGTGCCAGCAGCATAGACGGTCTCGACTTCTCTGGGGCCAACGTCCTGACTTTC. This codes for CASSIDGLDFSGANVLTF.

The rearrangement uses TRBV27 and TRBJ1-1; 7 bases match TRBD1. CDR1 and CDR2 from the germline V gene are MNHEY and SMNVEV (reference sequence). This CDR3 is 14 amino acids long. The V gene end was trimmed by 6 bases and the J gene end by 1 base; junction bases not matched to a gene: 5. CDR3 bases: TGTGCCAGCAGGTCCGACAGGGCGAACACTGAAGCTTTCTTT. Its translation: CASRSDRANTEAFF.

The chain has TRBV9 and TRBJ1-1; 10 nucleotides match TRBD1. This CDR3 is 15 amino acids long. The germline gives CDR1 SGDLS, CDR2 YYNGEE. V dropped 4 bases and J dropped 1; count of bases not matched to a gene: 4. The CDR3 loop is CASSPGDRGNTEAFF. As DNA, the CDR3 is TGTGCCAGCAGCCCGGGGGACAGGGGGAACACTGAAGCTTTCTTT.

This clone was observed once. This chain uses TRBV6-5 with TRBJ1-1, with D uncertain. The CDR3 loop spans 15 amino acids. V was cut by 6 bases and J by 1 base, with 15 bases left in between. Germline V gene data show CDR1 as MNHEY and CDR2 as SVGAGI. The CDR3 reads CASSRSAARNTEAFF. The CDR3 DNA is TGTGCCAGCAGCAGGTCGGCAGCCCGGAACACTGAAGCTTTCTTT.

This sequence joins TRBV3-1 (or the pseudogene TRBV3-2) and TRBJ2-1; no firm D call. The length of the CDR3 is 11 residues. The V gene's germline CDR1 is LGHDT and CDR2 YNNKEL (reference sequence). V was trimmed by 5 bases and J by 4 bases, leaving 3 bases between them. The CDR3 region is CASSEYNEQFF. The CDR3 nucleotides are TGTGCCAGCAGCGAATACAATGAGCAGTTCTTC.